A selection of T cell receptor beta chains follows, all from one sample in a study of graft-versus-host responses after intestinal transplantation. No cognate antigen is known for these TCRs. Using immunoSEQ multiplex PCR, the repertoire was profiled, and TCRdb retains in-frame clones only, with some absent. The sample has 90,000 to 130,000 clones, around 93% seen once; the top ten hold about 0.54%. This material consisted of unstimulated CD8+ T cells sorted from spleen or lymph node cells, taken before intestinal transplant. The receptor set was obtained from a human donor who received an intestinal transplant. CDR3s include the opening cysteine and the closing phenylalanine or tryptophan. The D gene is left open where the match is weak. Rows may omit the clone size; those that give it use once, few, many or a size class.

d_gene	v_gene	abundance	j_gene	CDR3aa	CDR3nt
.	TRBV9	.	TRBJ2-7	CASSVASASYEQYF	TGTGCCAGCAGCGTAGCTAGCGCCTCCTACGAGCAGTACTTC
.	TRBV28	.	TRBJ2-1	CASSLLGMYNEQFF	TGTGCCAGCAGTTTACTGGGGATGTACAATGAGCAGTTCTTC
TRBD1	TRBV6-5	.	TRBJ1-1	CASSYSRTGTNTEAFF	TGTGCCAGCAGTTACTCGAGGACAGGTACGAACACTGAAGCTTTCTTT
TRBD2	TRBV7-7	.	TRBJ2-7	CASSPKTSGTGEQYF	TGTGCTAGCAGCCCGAAGACTAGCGGGACTGGCGAGCAGTACTTC
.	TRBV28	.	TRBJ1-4	CASSPAGTWDEKLFF	TGTGCCAGCAGCCCCGCCGGGACGTGGGATGAAAAACTGTTTTTT
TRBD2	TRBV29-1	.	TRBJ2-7	CSVVAGAHLGYEQYF	TGCAGCGTCGTAGCGGGAGCACACTTGGGGTACGAGCAGTACTTC
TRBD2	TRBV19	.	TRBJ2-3	CASSMGLGGATDTQYF	TGTGCCAGTAGTATGGGACTAGGCGGGGCCACAGATACGCAGTATTTT
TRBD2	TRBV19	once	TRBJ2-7	CASSAGLAGVGEQYF	TGTGCCAGTAGTGCTGGACTAGCGGGAGTTGGTGAGCAGTACTTC
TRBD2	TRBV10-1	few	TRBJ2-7	CASSTSKREGEQYF	TGCGCCAGCAGTACGTCAAAGCGGGAGGGCGAGCAGTACTTC
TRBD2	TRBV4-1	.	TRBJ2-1	CAGSQVSLAGDNEQFF	TGCGCCGGCAGCCAAGTATCCCTAGCGGGGGACAATGAGCAGTTCTTC
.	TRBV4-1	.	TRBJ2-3	CASSQDLDGTDTQYF	TGCGCCAGCAGCCAAGATCTCGACGGCACAGATACGCAGTATTTT
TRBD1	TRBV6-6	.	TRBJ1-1	CASSHRGNTEAFF	TGTGCCAGCAGCCACAGGGGGAACACTGAAGCTTTCTTT
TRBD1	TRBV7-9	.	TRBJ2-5	CASSSQGQGVQETQYF	TGTGCCAGCAGCTCGCAGGGACAGGGAGTCCAAGAGACCCAGTACTTC
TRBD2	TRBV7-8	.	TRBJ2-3	CASSVSGVGTDTQYF	TGTGCCAGCAGCGTTAGCGGGGTTGGGACAGATACGCAGTATTTT
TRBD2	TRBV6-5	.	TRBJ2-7	CASGEGYEQYF	TGTGCCAGCGGGGAGGGGTACGAGCAGTACTTC
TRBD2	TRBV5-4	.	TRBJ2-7	CASSSESPGLAVLEQYF	TGTGCCAGCAGCTCTGAGTCCCCGGGACTAGCGGTCCTAGAGCAGTACTTC
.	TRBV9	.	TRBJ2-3	CASSVDTNTQYF	TGTGCCAGCAGCGTAGACACCAATACGCAGTATTTT
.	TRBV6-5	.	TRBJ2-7	CASYPGGTYEQYF	TGTGCCAGCTACCCTGGTGGAACCTACGAGCAGTACTTC
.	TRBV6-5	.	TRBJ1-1	CASSYSGMNTEAFF	TGTGCCAGCAGTTACTCAGGAATGAACACTGAAGCTTTCTTT
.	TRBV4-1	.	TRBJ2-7	CASSHPGGGRYEQYF	TGCGCCAGCAGCCACCCGGGTGGGGGACGCTACGAGCAGTACTTC